This TCR beta chain was identified in a study of blood T cells in healthy people across ages. From germline, CDR1 is SGHRS and CDR2 YFSETQ. The CDR3 runs to 14 residues. Then a second PCR, running about 6 to 12 cycles, was carried out with a sample-barcoded 5' primer and a J-beta primer mix. Each of the cDNA molecules was tagged by a template-switch adaptor with 12 random nucleotides. A single record per CDR3 protein comes from TCRdb applying MiXCR to the 5' RACE reads. The data hold hundreds of thousands of distinct CDR3 sequences, with about 30% observed a single time. V gene TRBV5-1 combines with J gene TRBJ2-5; a weak D match, TRBD1 (6 bases). The assigned J gene may be wrong: the sequence end matches TRBJ2-1 better. Sequencing was performed on blood. This receptor was identified in a woman of 80 years or more in good health. This CDR3 reads CASSSTGGQETQFF. The CDR3 coding sequence is TGCGCCAGCAGCTCGACAGGTGGCCAAGAGACCCAGTTCTTC.